These 20 T cell receptor beta chains originate from one sample sequenced in a study of cytomegalovirus exposure and HLA in healthy donors. The PCR made use of 60 Vbeta and 13 Jbeta primers. The table came from immunoSEQ multiplex PCR; TCRdb's copy has only in-frame clones and leaves some out. This sample carries 65,000 to 95,000 clones, with approximately 1.5% going to the ten biggest clones. Sequencing input: PBMCs. The origin of the receptors is a woman aged 60-75 years in good health and CMV-seronegative.

The chain couples TRBV6-5 to TRBJ2-7, with TRBD2 matching 7 bases. Looked up from germline, CDR1 is MNHEY and CDR2 is SVGAGI. With V trimmed by 5 bases and J by 5 bases, 9 bases remained unmatched. The CDR3 is 14 amino acids. CDR3 residues: CASSPYGGMDEQYF. The CDR3 DNA reads as TGTGCCAGCAGTCCTTACGGGGGGATGGACGAGCAGTACTTC.

The genes are TRBV19 and TRBJ2-2; the match to TRBD1 covers 8 bases. With 5 bases clipped from V and 4 bases from J, the junction kept 12 bases outside the gene matches. CDR1 and CDR2 (germline): LNHDA, SQIVND (reference sequence). The CDR3 has 17 residues. In nucleotides, the CDR3 is TGTGCCAGTAGTCTACGAGGACAGGGCGTTTTCACCGGGGAGCTGTTTTTT. As protein: CASSLRGQGVFTGELFF.

The chain is built from TRBV19 and TRBJ2-6, with D tentatively TRBD1 (6 bases). The CDR3 covers 18 residues. The V and J ends lost 2 bases and 1 base respectively, with 15 bases between them. Germline V gene data show CDR1 as LNHDA and CDR2 as SQIVND (reference sequence). As DNA, the CDR3 is TGTGCCAGTAGTATACTTACACTCCAGGGGTCTGGGGCCAACGTCCTGACTTTC. Translated: CASSILTLQGSGANVLTF. Full variable domain (remainder filled in from reference TRBV19 and TRBJ2-6): DGGITQSPKYLFRKEGQNVTLSCEQNLNHDAMYWYRQDPGQGLRLIYYSQIVNDFQKGDIAEGYSVSREKKESFPLTVTSAQKNPTAFYLCASSILTLQGSGANVLTFGAGSRLTVL.

The rearrangement links TRBV4-3 to TRBJ2-1, with 7 bases lining up with TRBD2. V lost 2 bases, J lost 5 bases, and 21 bases stayed unmatched. The CDR3 spans 20 residues. CDR1 is LGHNA and CDR2 is YSLEER in the germline V gene. The CDR3: CASSQHALSGAGIVDNEQFF. CDR3 coding DNA: TGCGCCAGCAGCCAACACGCCTTGTCTGGAGCGGGAATTGTCGACAATGAGCAGTTCTTC.

The chain joins TRBV28 to TRBJ2-1; 7 bases match TRBD2. The CDR3 extends over 13 amino acids. Per germline, CDR1 MDHEN and CDR2 SYDVKM. Unmatched junction bases numbered 6, after V lost 5 bases and J lost 8 bases. The CDR3 nucleotides read TGTGCCAGCAGTCGGGACTACCCAGATGAGCAGTTCTTC. The encoded protein is CASSRDYPDEQFF. The variable domain in full, with the rest retrieved from reference TRBV28 and TRBJ2-1, is DVKVTQSSRYLVKRTGEKVFLECVQDMDHENMFWYRQDPGLGLRLIYFSYDVKMKEKGDIPEGYSVSREKKERFSLILESASTNQTSMYLCASSRDYPDEQFFGPGTRLTVL.

This chain links TRBV11-2 with TRBJ2-7; TRBD1 agrees at 9 bases. CDR1 SGHAT and CDR2 FQNNGV come from the germline V gene. The CDR3 has 15 residues. V was clipped by 3 bases and J by 2 bases; unmatched bases: 5. The CDR3 DNA reads TGTGCCAGCAGCTTGGGACAGGGCTCCCCCTACGAGCAGTACTTC. Translating it yields CASSLGQGSPYEQYF.

The V call is TRBV19, the J call TRBJ2-7; 10 nucleotides line up with TRBD1. J gave up 2 bases and V 9 bases, and 10 bases lay outside the gene matches. CDR3 length: 15 amino acids. Looked up from germline, CDR1 is LNHDA and CDR2 is SQIVND (reference sequence). This CDR3 is CARTIGQGDTYEQYF. The CDR3 DNA reads as TGTGCCAGAACCATCGGACAGGGGGATACCTACGAGCAGTACTTC.

The chain employs TRBV11-2 and TRBJ2-3, with 7 bases lining up with TRBD2. The CDR3 loop spans 17 amino acids. The J segment lost 2 bases and the V segment lost 1 base, leaving 9 bases of the junction unmatched. CDR1 is SGHAT, CDR2 FQNNGV, per germline. Here the CDR3 DNA reads TGTGCCAGCAGCTTAGTCCGACTAGCCCTATCCACAGATACGCAGTATTTT. The encoded protein is CASSLVRLALSTDTQYF.

The J gene is TRBJ2-6, the V gene TRBV5-4, with D hard to call. CDR1 SGHNT and CDR2 YYREEE come from the germline V gene (reference sequence). The germline V and J ends were trimmed by 4 bases and 4 bases, with 12 bases remaining between them. There are 15 residues in the CDR3. The DNA of the CDR3 is TGTGCCAGCAGCCCAGCCCAGAGGGGGGCCAACGTCCTGACTTTC. This gives the protein CASSPAQRGANVLTF.

As for this clone: The identical CDR3 is also encoded by other nucleotide sequences in the sample. The CDR3 loop reads CASSVTTGFTYEQYF. CDR3 bases: TGTGCCAGCAGCGTCACAACAGGTTTTACATACGAGCAGTACTTC. V and J are TRBV9 and TRBJ2-7; a possible D gene is TRBD1 (5 bases). V was pared by 2 bases and J by 4 bases, with 16 bases between. Germline V gives CDR1 SGDLS, CDR2 YYNGEE. The CDR3 covers 15 residues.

The rearrangement uses TRBV11-3 and TRBJ2-7, with unresolved D. CDR1 is SGHNT and CDR2 is YENEEA in the germline V gene. V shed 4 bases and J shed 5 bases, with 15 bases lying between them. This CDR3 spans 14 amino acids. CDR3 nucleotide sequence: TGTGCCAGCAGCTCCCCGCGTGATCCGGACGAGCAGTACTTC. This translates into CASSSPRDPDEQYF.

The rearrangement joins TRBV30 to TRBJ2-1; D is ambiguous. Trimming left V 5 bases short and J 4 bases short, with 15 bases between. This CDR3 comprises 14 residues. Germline V gene lookup returns CDR1 GTSNPN and CDR2 SVGIG (reference sequence). The CDR3 is CAWAPGTIYNEQFF. The CDR3 DNA sequence: TGTGCCTGGGCCCCAGGAACCATATACAATGAGCAGTTCTTC.

V is TRBV28 and J is TRBJ2-1, with 9 bases identical to TRBD1. Germline V gene sequence: CDR1 MDHEN, CDR2 SYDVKM. After removal of 8 bases from V and 4 bases from J, the junction contained 9 bases not matched to a gene. This CDR3 comprises 15 residues. Here the CDR3 DNA reads TGTGCCAGCCCCCCCGGGACAGGGACTTACAATGAGCAGTTCTTC. Its translation: CASPPGTGTYNEQFF.

The chain recombines TRBV5-1 with TRBJ1-3; 7 bases are a match to TRBD1. Germline V CDR1 and CDR2: SGHRS, YFSETQ. The V segment lost 2 bases and the J segment 2 bases; nucleotides outside the gene matches: 4. The CDR3 runs 15 residues. The CDR3 region has the DNA TGCGCCAGCAGCTTCCAGGGGGGCACTGGAAACACCATATATTTT. It codes for CASSFQGGTGNTIYF.

The chain has TRBV4-3 and TRBJ2-5, with 8 positions matching TRBD2. Germline assignment: CDR1 LGHNA and CDR2 YSLEER. This CDR3 spans 15 amino acids. Germline trimming cut 4 bases from V and 5 bases from J; bases unmatched to any gene: 9. CDR3 sequence: CASSPSGLAGETQYF. The DNA for the CDR3 is TGCGCCAGCAGCCCAAGCGGGCTAGCGGGCGAGACCCAGTACTTC.

The chain couples TRBV28 to TRBJ1-2; D remains unclear. V was cut by 7 bases and J by 2 bases, with 14 bases left in between. There are 14 residues in the CDR3. Germline V gene sequence: CDR1 MDHEN, CDR2 SYDVKM. CDR3 bases: TGTGCCAGCACCCTCGTCGGGGAGAACTATGGCTACACCTTC. It yields the protein CASTLVGENYGYTF.

The gene calls are TRBV19 and TRBJ2-7; the D gene is possibly TRBD2 (7 bases). The CDR3 length is 14 residues. The V end lost 6 bases, the J end lost 0 bases, and 12 bases lay between the germline ends. Germline V gene data show CDR1 as LNHDA and CDR2 as SQIVND (reference sequence). The CDR3 reads CASRRGASSYEQYF. CDR3 coding DNA: TGTGCCAGTAGACGGGGGGCGAGCTCCTACGAGCAGTACTTC.

About this clone: A junction boundary mismatches the germline segment, possibly from a read error. The chain is built from TRBV7-7 and TRBJ2-5; TRBD1 might be the D (6 bases). Looked up from germline, CDR1 is SSHAT and CDR2 is FNYEAQ (reference sequence). The length of the CDR3 is 13 residues. CDR3 residues: CASSLATGETQYF. The CDR3 bases are TGTGCTAGCAGCTTAGCCACAGGGGAGACCCAGTACTTC. The entire variable domain, with the rest obtained from reference TRBV7-7 and TRBJ2-5, is as follows: GAGVSQSPRYKVTKRGQDVTLRCDPISSHATLYWYQQALGQGPEFLTYFNYEAQPDKSGLPSDRFSAERPEGSISTLTIQRTEQRDSAMYRCASSLATGETQYFGPGTRLLVL.

The CDR3 coding sequence is TGCAGCGTTACCCCGGGACTAGCGGGAGGTTCCTACAATGAGCAGTTCTTC. This encodes CSVTPGLAGGSYNEQFF. The chain uses TRBV29-1 and TRBJ2-1; TRBD2 matches at 15 bases. With V trimmed by 5 bases and J by 1 base, 6 bases remained unmatched. Germline assignment: CDR1 SQVTM and CDR2 ANQGSEA. The CDR3 has 17 residues.

The J gene is TRBJ2-3, the V gene TRBV2, with 7 bases lining up with TRBD2. The germline V gene has CDR1 SNHLY and CDR2 FYNNEI. V lost 6 bases to trimming and J lost 6 bases; unmatched junction nucleotides: 9. The CDR3 has 14 amino acids. CDR3 region: CASRAGAGGDTQYF. The CDR3 DNA is TGTGCCAGCAGGGCGGGAGCCGGGGGGGATACGCAGTATTTT.